The 24 T cell receptor beta chains presented below share a single source sample, sequenced in a study of T cells in Graves' hyperthyroidism and ophthalmopathy. The investigators amplified TCR beta CDR3 regions from RNA transcripts. Primed by the HTBI set, a first-round RT-PCR was run on the TCR CDR3. TCRdb recomputed calls from the multiplex PCR reads with MiXCR, one row per CDR3 protein. The table shows 550,000 to 650,000 distinct CDR3 sequences, with more than 11% occurring only once. The sequenced material came from blood. These receptors originate from a woman aged 30 to 39 with Graves' hyperthyroidism that later progressed to Graves' ophthalmopathy.

The table lists this clonotype with a few counts. V is TRBV6-6 and J is TRBJ2-6; unclear D gene. The V gene lost 2 bases and the J gene lost 4 bases, with 9 bases spanning the gap. In germline, CDR1 is MNHNY, CDR2 SVGAGI (reference sequence). This CDR3 contains 15 residues. CDR3 loop: CASSYRRAGANVLTF. CDR3 nucleotide sequence: TGTGCCAGCAGTTACCGAAGAGCCGGGGCCAACGTCCTGACTTTC.

The chain uses TRBV30 and TRBJ2-5, with 10 bases that match TRBD2. The CDR3 has 15 residues. Germline CDR1 GTSNPN, CDR2 SVGIG (reference sequence). J lost 5 bases, V lost 2 bases, and 8 bases had no gene match. The CDR3 loop is CAWSSGRGLAETQYF. The CDR3 nucleotides read TGTGCCTGGAGTAGCGGGAGGGGCCTCGCGGAGACCCAGTACTTC.

This clonotype appeared many times. The V and J genes are TRBV12-3 or TRBV12-4 and TRBJ1-5; D gene uncertain. Trimming took 7 bases from V and 4 from J, leaving 8 bases between them. The CDR3 sequence is 12 residues long. This chain's CDR3 is CASTFRNQPQHF. The CDR3, as DNA: TGTGCCAGCACCTTCCGGAATCAGCCCCAGCATTTT.

The chain carries TRBV28 and TRBJ2-5; 7 positions match TRBD1. The CDR3 length is 15 residues. V dropped 6 bases and J dropped 1; count of bases not matched to a gene: 8. The V gene's germline CDR1 is MDHEN and CDR2 SYDVKM. CDR3 sequence: CASSSHRGPQETQYF. CDR3 nucleotides: TGTGCCAGCAGCTCGCACAGGGGCCCCCAAGAGACCCAGTACTTC. Full variable domain (missing parts from reference TRBV28 and TRBJ2-5): DVKVTQSSRYLVKRTGEKVFLECVQDMDHENMFWYRQDPGLGLRLIYFSYDVKMKEKGDIPEGYSVSREKKERFSLILESASTNQTSMYLCASSSHRGPQETQYFGPGTRLLVL.

At least ten counts were recorded for this clonotype. V is TRBV6-5 and J is TRBJ2-7; D uncertain. In germline, CDR1 is MNHEY, CDR2 SVGAGI. CDR3 length: 16 residues. Trimming took off 2 bases at V and 2 bases at J, with 16 bases between the two ends. As DNA, the CDR3 is TGTGCCAGCAGTTACACCAATGAGTTAGCCCCCTACGAGCAGTACTTC. Translating it yields CASSYTNELAPYEQYF.

This clonotype was counted many times. The chain recombines TRBV7-3 with TRBJ2-7, with TRBD1 matching 9 bases. From germline, CDR1 is SGHTA and CDR2 FQGTGA. This CDR3 has 15 amino acids. Unmatched junction bases numbered 10, after V lost 5 bases and J lost 5 bases. CDR3 coding DNA: TGTGCCAGCAGCCCCCCGCTGGACAGGGGAGACGAGCAGTACTTC. Encoded protein: CASSPPLDRGDEQYF. Full variable domain (outside the CDR3, taken from reference TRBV7-3 and TRBJ2-7): GAGVSQTPSNKVTEKGKYVELRCDPISGHTALYWYRQSLGQGPEFLIYFQGTGAADDSGLPNDRFFAVRPEGSVSTLKIQRTERGDSAVYLCASSPPLDRGDEQYFGPGTRLTVT.

There are many counts of this clonotype. V is TRBV6-2 or TRBV6-3 and J is TRBJ2-5, with 8 bases matching TRBD1. CDR1 and CDR2 (germline): MNHEY, SVGEGT. The CDR3 contains 15 residues. V was clipped by 4 bases and J by 6 bases; unmatched bases: 10. The CDR3 DNA reads as TGTGCCAGCAGTTGGGGACAGGTTCGGGACAAGACCCAGTACTTC. Amino acid sequence: CASSWGQVRDKTQYF.

This clonotype was observed many times. The V and J genes are TRBV11-2 and TRBJ2-5; possible D gene TRBD2, 5 bases. The V and J ends lost 0 bases and 3 bases respectively, with 17 bases between them. CDR3 length: 17 amino acids. Germline loops: CDR1 SGHAT, CDR2 FQNNGV. CDR3 in DNA: TGTGCCAGCAGCTTAGATTGGCTAGCACTTGGGAAAGAGACCCAGTACTTC. Translating it yields CASSLDWLALGKETQYF.

There are many counts of this clonotype. This chain joins TRBV12-3 or TRBV12-4 and TRBJ1-2; TRBD1 is a possible D gene (6 bases). Trimming removed 6 bases from V and 4 bases from J, with 15 bases in between. The CDR3 loop spans 14 amino acids. The CDR3 region is CASSEGGMGYGYTF. As DNA, the CDR3 is TGTGCCAGCAGCGAGGGGGGGATGGGCTATGGCTACACCTTC.

The table lists this clonotype with many counts. The V gene is TRBV2, the J gene TRBJ2-2; D gene ambiguous. Germline V CDR1 and CDR2: SNHLY, FYNNEI. The V gene lost 7 bases and the J gene lost 5 bases, with 5 bases spanning the gap. This CDR3 has 11 amino acids. CDR3 amino acids: CASTGTGELFF. Written as DNA, the CDR3 is TGTGCCAGCACCGGGACCGGGGAGCTGTTTTTT. The full variable domain, in which reference TRBV2 and TRBJ2-2 provide the parts outside the CDR3, is EPEVTQTPSHQVTQMGQEVILRCVPISNHLYFYWYRQILGQKVEFLVSFYNNEISEKSEIFDDQFSVERPDGSNFTLKIRSTKLEDSAMYFCASTGTGELFFGEGSRLTVL.

This clonotype appeared many times. The V gene is TRBV27, the J gene TRBJ2-1; no clear D. Trimming took off 4 bases at V and 7 bases at J, with 11 bases between the two ends. The germline V gene encodes CDR1 MNHEY and CDR2 SMNVEV (reference sequence). The CDR3 has 13 amino acids. The CDR3 loop is CASSSSPFNEQFF. Written as DNA, the CDR3 is TGTGCCAGCAGTTCGTCACCCTTTAATGAGCAGTTCTTC.

V is TRBV19 and J is TRBJ2-7, with TRBD2 identical over 13 bases. The V and J ends lost 9 bases and 4 bases, in that order; junction bases with no gene match: 15. This CDR3 comprises 17 residues. CDR1 and CDR2 (germline): LNHDA, SQIVND (reference sequence). CDR3 amino acids: CASRGTSGTTPPYEQYF. The CDR3 DNA sequence: TGTGCCAGCCGGGGGACTAGCGGGACTACTCCCCCATACGAGCAGTACTTC.

This clonotype was recorded at least ten times. The chain links TRBV6-2 or TRBV6-3 to TRBJ2-5; a weak D match, TRBD2 (5 bases). The germline V gene has CDR1 MNHEY and CDR2 SVGEGT. V was cut by 0 bases and J by 5 bases, with 16 bases left in between. This CDR3 is built from 16 residues. The CDR3 DNA follows: TGTGCCAGCAGTTACTCGATAAAGGACTCACGGGAGACCCAGTACTTC. It is translated as CASSYSIKDSRETQYF.

This clonotype was picked up one time. V is TRBV30 and J is TRBJ2-2; D is tentatively TRBD1 or TRBD2 (6 bases each). Germline V gene sequence: CDR1 GTSNPN, CDR2 SVGIG (reference sequence). The V end lost 3 bases, the J end lost 6 bases, and 26 bases lay between the germline ends. The CDR3 is 18 residues long. The CDR3 loop reads CAWSPTRGPLWRAGELFF. In nucleotides, the CDR3 is TGTGCCTGGAGCCCCACCAGGGGACCGCTTTGGAGGGCCGGGGAGCTGTTTTTT.

In this sample, this clonotype turned up many times. This chain uses TRBV6-1 with TRBJ2-3; no clear D gene. This CDR3 region has 13 residues. Germline V gene sequence: CDR1 MNHNS, CDR2 SASEGT. Trimming shortened V by 5 bases and J by 6 bases, and 12 bases separated the two germline ends. CDR3 amino acids: CASSSSLRDTQYF. The CDR3 coding sequence is TGTGCCAGCAGTTCATCCCTACGGGATACGCAGTATTTT.

This chain joins TRBV5-1 and TRBJ2-1; 8 bases are shared with TRBD2. The CDR3 totals 16 residues. V lost 2 bases and J lost 1; bases outside the gene matches: 5. The germline gives CDR1 SGHRS, CDR2 YFSETQ. CDR3: CASSLAGVGSYNEQFF. In DNA form, the CDR3 reads TGCGCCAGCAGCTTAGCGGGAGTCGGGTCCTACAATGAGCAGTTCTTC.

This clonotype has ten or more counts. The chain links TRBV27 to TRBJ1-6; TRBD1 matches at 7 bases. The germline V gene encodes CDR1 MNHEY and CDR2 SMNVEV (reference sequence). V was clipped by 3 bases and J by 7 bases; unmatched bases: 3. The CDR3 consists of 14 residues. The CDR3 sequence is CASSFARGNSPLHF. In DNA, the CDR3 is TGTGCCAGCAGTTTCGCCAGGGGGAATTCACCCCTCCACTTT.

This clonotype occurred a few times. The chain couples TRBV12-3 or TRBV12-4 to TRBJ1-3; 10 bases are a match to TRBD1. J gave up 5 bases and V 1 base, and 5 bases lay outside the gene matches. The CDR3 runs to 16 residues. CDR3: CASSLEDRGRRNTIYF. The CDR3 DNA reads as TGTGCCAGCAGTTTAGAAGACAGGGGGCGACGAAACACCATATATTTT.

The chain has TRBV18 and TRBJ2-3; perhaps D is TRBD1 or TRBD2 (5 bases each). V lost 1 base and J 6 bases, leaving 20 bases between the germline ends. In germline, CDR1 is KGHSH, CDR2 LQKENI. The CDR3 consists of 17 residues. The CDR3 loop reads CASSPLPGRTNRDTQYF. The DNA of the CDR3 is TGTGCCAGCTCACCACTTCCGGGACGTACAAACCGGGATACGCAGTATTTT.

This clonotype was picked up many times. The chain recombines TRBV6-2 or TRBV6-3 with TRBJ1-5; D might be TRBD1 (6 bases). The CDR3 has 17 residues. The V end lost 0 bases, the J end lost 0 bases, and 12 bases lay between the germline ends. Per the germline V gene, CDR1 is MNHEY and CDR2 is SVGEGT. For the CDR3, the DNA is TGTGCCAGCAGTTACTCGTTGCAGGGGTATAGCAATCAGCCCCAGCATTTT. This sequence encodes CASSYSLQGYSNQPQHF.

The rearrangement joins TRBV27 to TRBJ1-5, with a possible D match to TRBD1 (6 bases). V lost 5 bases and J lost 3, with 8 bases in between. Per the germline V gene, CDR1 is MNHEY and CDR2 is SMNVEV (reference sequence). The CDR3 has 13 residues. The CDR3 region has the DNA TGTGCCAGCAGTCTGGGACACAATCAGCCCCAGCATTTT. Protein sequence: CASSLGHNQPQHF.

The chain has TRBV4-3 and TRBJ2-7; 11 nucleotides match TRBD2. Germline V CDR1 and CDR2: LGHNA, YSLEER. J was trimmed by 2 bases and V by 0 bases; bases with no gene match: 3. The CDR3 has 16 amino acids. The CDR3 DNA reads TGCGCCAGCAGCCAAGACCGGACTAGCGGGCCCTACGAGCAGTACTTC. This translates into CASSQDRTSGPYEQYF.

In this sample, this clonotype turned up a few times. V and J are TRBV20-1 and TRBJ2-3; TRBD1 aligns across 10 bases. The CDR3 is 13 amino acids. Germline assignment: CDR1 DFQATT and CDR2 SNEGSKA (reference sequence). Trimming cost V 6 bases and J 4 bases; bases outside gene matches: 4. The CDR3 DNA follows: TGCAGTGCCGAGACAGGGGGCCCAGATACGCAGTATTTT. Translated: CSAETGGPDTQYF.

As regards this clonotype: This may come from a read error, since a much larger clone is one base off. The CDR3 reads CVSSSQGGMVNEQYF. CDR3 nucleotides: TGTGTCAGCAGCTCCCAGGGAGGTATGGTTAACGAGCAGTACTTC. The chain couples TRBV7-2 to TRBJ2-7; possibly TRBD2 for D (6 bases). The CDR3 is 15 amino acids. CDR1 and CDR2 from the germline V gene are SGHTA and FQGNSA.